The rows below give T cell receptor beta chains drawn from one sample of a study of blood T cell repertoires in COVID-19. Here immunoSEQ multiplex PCR was the method, and the copy in TCRdb shows in-frame clones only, minus some. The data show approximately 200,000 clones, with roughly four fifths seen just once and roughly 12% held by the top ten. Sequenced sample: peripheral blood. Receptor source: a woman between 45 and 65 years old with acute or convalescent COVID-19. Each CDR3 is given with its conserved first and last residue. A D gene is named only where the DNA matches it firmly. Not every row has a clone size; where given, it reads once, few, many or a size class.

D	V	J	size	DNA	CDR3
-	TRBV28	TRBJ1-1	once	TGTGCCAGCAGTTCCTCTGAGAGACTCCCCCGGACTTTCTTT	CASSSSERLPRTFF
-	TRBV30	TRBJ1-1	-	TGTGCCTGGATCCTTAAGGGAGGCACTGAAGCTTTCTTT	CAWILKGGTEAFF
TRBD1	TRBV6-6	TRBJ1-2	-	TGTGCCAGCAGTGAGGACAGGGTCGGCTACACCTTC	CASSEDRVGYTF
-	TRBV30	TRBJ1-5	-	TGTGCCTGGAGTCAGACAGCATCCGATCAGCCCCAGCATTTT	CAWSQTASDQPQHF
-	TRBV19	TRBJ1-5	-	TGTGCCAGTAGTATTCAGGCGTTTAGCAATCAGCCCCAGCATTTT	CASSIQAFSNQPQHF
-	TRBV28	TRBJ1-6	-	TGTGCCAGCAGTTCTTGGACTGACTATAATTCACCCCTCCACTTT	CASSSWTDYNSPLHF
TRBD1	TRBV5-5	TRBJ1-1	-	TGTGCCAGCAGCCCTGGGGACAGGGTGGGGACTGAAGCTTTCTTT	CASSPGDRVGTEAFF
-	TRBV9	TRBJ2-2	-	TGTGCCAGCACCCCGGGGATGGAGGGGGAGCTGTTTTTT	CASTPGMEGELFF
TRBD1	TRBV5-1	TRBJ2-3	-	TGCGCCAGCAGTCCCGAGGGGGCGCGTACAGATACGCAGTATTTT	CASSPEGARTDTQYF
-	TRBV14	TRBJ2-2	-	TGTGCCAGCAGCCAAGAACTGTCAACCGGGGAGCTGTTTTTT	CASSQELSTGELFF
TRBD1	TRBV6-5	TRBJ2-5	-	TGTGCCAGCAGTCTAAACAGGGGGCGAGAGACCCAGTACTTC	CASSLNRGRETQYF
-	TRBV2	TRBJ1-1	-	TGTGCCAGCAGTGTACGGGAGGGCTTGAACACTGAAGCTTTCTTT	CASSVREGLNTEAFF
-	TRBV30	TRBJ1-3	few	TGTGCCTGGAAAAGACTCGCGAGCTCTGGAAACACCATATATTTT	CAWKRLASSGNTIYF
-	TRBV28	TRBJ2-7	-	TGTGCCAGCCGGAGCTACGAGCAGTACTTC	CASRSYEQYF
-	TRBV9	TRBJ2-3	once	TGTGCCAGCAGCCCTTCTCCCTGGATGGGCCCGAGCACAGATACGCAGTATTTT	CASSPSPWMGPSTDTQYF
TRBD1	TRBV28	TRBJ2-2	few	TGTGCCAGCAGTCCTAGGACAGGGGCCGGCACCGGGGAGCTGTTTTTT	CASSPRTGAGTGELFF
TRBD2	TRBV11-3	TRBJ2-1	-	TGTGCCAGCAGCGAGAGGGGCGGGGGGGTCCCCTTGAGTGAGCAGTTCTTC	CASSERGGGVPLSEQFF
-	TRBV5-1	TRBJ2-7	-	TGCGCCAGCAGCTTGGACTACAGGCCCTACGAGCAGTACTTC	CASSLDYRPYEQYF
-	TRBV5-8	TRBJ2-2	-	TGTGCCAGCAGCTTGCGGTCGAGGGCCGGGGAGCTGTTTTTT	CASSLRSRAGELFF
-	TRBV27	TRBJ2-2	-	TGTGCCAGCAGTTTATCCCTGTCCCTCGCGGGAAGTAGGTTGTTTTTT	CASSLSLSLAGSRLFF
TRBD2	TRBV19	TRBJ2-1	-	TGTGCCAGTAGTATGATTAGCGGGAGTATGGATGAGCAGTTCTTC	CASSMISGSMDEQFF
TRBD2	TRBV5-8	TRBJ2-3	-	TGTGCCAGCAGCTTAGCGGGAGGGAGCACAGATACGCAGTATTTT	CASSLAGGSTDTQYF
-	TRBV2	TRBJ2-1	-	TGTGCCAGCAGGGCGGGACCCTCCTACAATGAGCAGTTCTTC	CASRAGPSYNEQFF
-	TRBV18	TRBJ1-2	-	TGTGCCAGCTCACCAGTCGGCTATGGCTACACCTTC	CASSPVGYGYTF
-	TRBV5-8	TRBJ2-3	-	TGTGCCACCTCATCGGGGATCACAGATACGCAGTATTTT	CATSSGITDTQYF
-	TRBV9	TRBJ1-3	-	TGTGCCAGCAGTCACGGATCAGGGGTAGTAGCTGGAAACACCATATATTTT	CASSHGSGVVAGNTIYF
TRBD2	TRBV3-1/TRBV3-2	TRBJ2-7	-	TGTGCCAGCAGCCGGGGGGGGAGCCACGAGCAGTACTTC	CASSRGGSHEQYF
-	TRBV19	TRBJ2-7	-	TGTGCCAGTGGGTCGAGGGGGTACTCCTACGAGCAGTACTTC	CASGSRGYSYEQYF
-	TRBV7-4	TRBJ1-2	-	TGTGCCAGCAGCTTAAAATATATGGGCAGGGGCAATGGCTACACCTTC	CASSLKYMGRGNGYTF
TRBD1	TRBV28	TRBJ1-5	few	TGTGCCAGCAGTAGAAGGACAGGGACCAATCAGCCCCAGCATTTT	CASSRRTGTNQPQHF
TRBD2	TRBV10-3	TRBJ2-1	-	TGTGCCATCAGTAGCGGGGGGCCCGTCAATGAGCAGTTCTTC	CAISSGGPVNEQFF
-	TRBV5-3	TRBJ2-2	-	TGTGCCAGAACCCCCAAACTAGCCCGGGAGCTGTTTTTT	CARTPKLARELFF
TRBD2	TRBV11-2	TRBJ2-3	-	TGTGCCAGCAGCTTAGATGGCGGGGGGGCGGGAGATACGCAGTATTTT	CASSLDGGGAGDTQYF
TRBD1	TRBV18	TRBJ1-1	-	TGTGCCAGCTCACCACTTAGGGACAGGGGCGCTGAAGCTTTCTTT	CASSPLRDRGAEAFF
TRBD1	TRBV12-5	TRBJ2-5	-	TGTGCTAGTGGCCCCGACAGGGGGCTGGGAGAGACCCAGTACTTC	CASGPDRGLGETQYF
-	TRBV9	TRBJ1-1	-	TGTGCCAGCAGCACCGGGACCGGGAGAATGAACACTGAAGCTTTCTTT	CASSTGTGRMNTEAFF
TRBD2	TRBV7-8	TRBJ2-3	once	TGTGCCAGCAGCTTAGTTAGCGGGGGTACAGATACGCAGTATTTT	CASSLVSGGTDTQYF
TRBD1	TRBV30	TRBJ2-7	-	TGTGCCTGGGGGGACAGCTCCTACGAGCAGTACTTC	CAWGDSSYEQYF
TRBD1	TRBV28	TRBJ1-2	-	TGTGCCAGCAGTTTATTGGGGACAGGGAACTATGGCTACACCTTC	CASSLLGTGNYGYTF
TRBD1	TRBV5-8	TRBJ1-4	-	TGTGCCAGCAGCTTGCACGGGACAGGTGAAAAACTGTTTTTT	CASSLHGTGEKLFF
-	TRBV14	TRBJ1-6	once	TGTGCCAGCAGCCAATGGGGGGGTCCCCTCCACTTT	CASSQWGGPLHF
-	TRBV6-6	TRBJ2-3	-	TGTGCCAGCAGTGCGGGGTTCGTCCCTAGCACAGATACGCAGTATTTT	CASSAGFVPSTDTQYF
-	TRBV3-1/TRBV3-2	TRBJ1-2	-	TGTGCCAGCAGCCAAGATAGGGGCGGAGGGCAGAACTATGGCTACACCTTC	CASSQDRGGGQNYGYTF
-	TRBV25-1	TRBJ2-3	-	TGTGCCAGCAGGGGCGGGGTCGATACGCAGTATTTT	CASRGGVDTQYF
TRBD2	TRBV28	TRBJ2-1	-	TGTGCCAGCAGTCTCGCGGGAGGGCCTGACAATGAGCAGTTCTTC	CASSLAGGPDNEQFF
-	TRBV7-2	TRBJ2-1	-	TGTGCCAGCAGCTTCGACACAAATGTCGGCGGGAATGAGCAGTTCTTC	CASSFDTNVGGNEQFF
-	TRBV9	TRBJ1-1	-	TGTGCCAGCAGCGTAGACAGGGCGACTGAAGCTTTCTTT	CASSVDRATEAFF
TRBD1	TRBV10-1	TRBJ1-6	-	TGCGCCAGCAGTGAGGACAGGGGTTATAATTCACCCCTCCACTTT	CASSEDRGYNSPLHF
-	TRBV28	TRBJ1-6	-	TGTGCCAGCAGTTTCGGGAGGGATGCCTCACCCCTCCACTTT	CASSFGRDASPLHF
-	TRBV3-1/TRBV3-2	TRBJ2-5	-	TGTGCCAGCAGCCATCCTGCCGGGACACAGTACTTC	CASSHPAGTQYF
-	TRBV7-2	TRBJ1-2	-	TGTGCCAGCAGCTCACGACAGGCCCTCAATGGCTACACCTTC	CASSSRQALNGYTF
-	TRBV5-1	TRBJ1-1	-	TGCGCCAGCAGCTTTCTCGGGGGGGACACTGAAGCTTTCTTT	CASSFLGGDTEAFF
-	TRBV27	TRBJ2-1	-	TGTGCCAGCAGTTTGCGGCGTGGCGACGGAGCCAATGAGCAGTTCTTC	CASSLRRGDGANEQFF
-	TRBV5-1	TRBJ2-1	-	TGCGCCAGCAGCTTTGACGGGAGCTCCTACAATGAGCAGTTCTTC	CASSFDGSSYNEQFF
TRBD2	TRBV27	TRBJ2-2	-	TGTGCCAGCAGTCCCTCCGGGGTAGCGGGGGGGCCAAAGAACACCGGGGAGCTGTTTTTT	CASSPSGVAGGPKNTGELFF
-	TRBV3-1/TRBV3-2	TRBJ2-7	-	TGTGCCAGCAGCCTAACGGACTCCGGAGAGCAGTACTTC	CASSLTDSGEQYF
TRBD2	TRBV19	TRBJ2-3	-	TGTGCCAGTAAATCCGGGACTAGCGGGAGGACAGATACGCAGTATTTT	CASKSGTSGRTDTQYF